The text below deals with one TCR beta chain. The protocol was immunoSEQ multiplex PCR, while the TCRdb copy is restricted to in-frame clones and leaves out a portion. The sample shows about 57,000 clones, 75% to 95% of them seen only once. The entry originates in a study of control samples from healthy donors and cancer patients. CDR3 length equals 13 residues. Trimming took 5 bases from V and 3 from J, leaving 11 bases between them. The germline V gene encodes CDR1 LNHDA and CDR2 SQIVND (reference sequence). This TCR came from a man aged 25 to 40 with colorectal cancer. Sample: PBMCs. The chain employs TRBV19 and TRBJ2-7; D unresolved. The CDR3 DNA is TGTGCCAGTAGTTCTAAGTTTGACTACGAGCAGTACTTC. This translates into CASSSKFDYEQYF.